One TCR beta chain is described in this entry. Generated by immunoSEQ multiplex PCR, the TCRdb table keeps only in-frame clones and is missing some. In the table there are more than 80,000 clones, about 85% of which are singletons. The sample belongs to a study of cytomegalovirus exposure and HLA in healthy donors. From germline, CDR1 is SGHRS and CDR2 YFSETQ. Trimming removed 0 bases from V and 1 base from J, with 13 bases in between. The CDR3 is made up of 17 amino acids. V gene TRBV5-1 combines with J gene TRBJ2-2; D is possibly TRBD1 (5 bases). Sequencing was done on a sample of PBMCs. The sequence was obtained from a woman aged 18-30 years in good health and CMV-seropositive. In DNA form, the CDR3 reads TGCGCCAGCAGCTTGGTGCCTCAAACAGGGAACACCGGGGAGCTGTTTTTT. The encoded protein is CASSLVPQTGNTGELFF.